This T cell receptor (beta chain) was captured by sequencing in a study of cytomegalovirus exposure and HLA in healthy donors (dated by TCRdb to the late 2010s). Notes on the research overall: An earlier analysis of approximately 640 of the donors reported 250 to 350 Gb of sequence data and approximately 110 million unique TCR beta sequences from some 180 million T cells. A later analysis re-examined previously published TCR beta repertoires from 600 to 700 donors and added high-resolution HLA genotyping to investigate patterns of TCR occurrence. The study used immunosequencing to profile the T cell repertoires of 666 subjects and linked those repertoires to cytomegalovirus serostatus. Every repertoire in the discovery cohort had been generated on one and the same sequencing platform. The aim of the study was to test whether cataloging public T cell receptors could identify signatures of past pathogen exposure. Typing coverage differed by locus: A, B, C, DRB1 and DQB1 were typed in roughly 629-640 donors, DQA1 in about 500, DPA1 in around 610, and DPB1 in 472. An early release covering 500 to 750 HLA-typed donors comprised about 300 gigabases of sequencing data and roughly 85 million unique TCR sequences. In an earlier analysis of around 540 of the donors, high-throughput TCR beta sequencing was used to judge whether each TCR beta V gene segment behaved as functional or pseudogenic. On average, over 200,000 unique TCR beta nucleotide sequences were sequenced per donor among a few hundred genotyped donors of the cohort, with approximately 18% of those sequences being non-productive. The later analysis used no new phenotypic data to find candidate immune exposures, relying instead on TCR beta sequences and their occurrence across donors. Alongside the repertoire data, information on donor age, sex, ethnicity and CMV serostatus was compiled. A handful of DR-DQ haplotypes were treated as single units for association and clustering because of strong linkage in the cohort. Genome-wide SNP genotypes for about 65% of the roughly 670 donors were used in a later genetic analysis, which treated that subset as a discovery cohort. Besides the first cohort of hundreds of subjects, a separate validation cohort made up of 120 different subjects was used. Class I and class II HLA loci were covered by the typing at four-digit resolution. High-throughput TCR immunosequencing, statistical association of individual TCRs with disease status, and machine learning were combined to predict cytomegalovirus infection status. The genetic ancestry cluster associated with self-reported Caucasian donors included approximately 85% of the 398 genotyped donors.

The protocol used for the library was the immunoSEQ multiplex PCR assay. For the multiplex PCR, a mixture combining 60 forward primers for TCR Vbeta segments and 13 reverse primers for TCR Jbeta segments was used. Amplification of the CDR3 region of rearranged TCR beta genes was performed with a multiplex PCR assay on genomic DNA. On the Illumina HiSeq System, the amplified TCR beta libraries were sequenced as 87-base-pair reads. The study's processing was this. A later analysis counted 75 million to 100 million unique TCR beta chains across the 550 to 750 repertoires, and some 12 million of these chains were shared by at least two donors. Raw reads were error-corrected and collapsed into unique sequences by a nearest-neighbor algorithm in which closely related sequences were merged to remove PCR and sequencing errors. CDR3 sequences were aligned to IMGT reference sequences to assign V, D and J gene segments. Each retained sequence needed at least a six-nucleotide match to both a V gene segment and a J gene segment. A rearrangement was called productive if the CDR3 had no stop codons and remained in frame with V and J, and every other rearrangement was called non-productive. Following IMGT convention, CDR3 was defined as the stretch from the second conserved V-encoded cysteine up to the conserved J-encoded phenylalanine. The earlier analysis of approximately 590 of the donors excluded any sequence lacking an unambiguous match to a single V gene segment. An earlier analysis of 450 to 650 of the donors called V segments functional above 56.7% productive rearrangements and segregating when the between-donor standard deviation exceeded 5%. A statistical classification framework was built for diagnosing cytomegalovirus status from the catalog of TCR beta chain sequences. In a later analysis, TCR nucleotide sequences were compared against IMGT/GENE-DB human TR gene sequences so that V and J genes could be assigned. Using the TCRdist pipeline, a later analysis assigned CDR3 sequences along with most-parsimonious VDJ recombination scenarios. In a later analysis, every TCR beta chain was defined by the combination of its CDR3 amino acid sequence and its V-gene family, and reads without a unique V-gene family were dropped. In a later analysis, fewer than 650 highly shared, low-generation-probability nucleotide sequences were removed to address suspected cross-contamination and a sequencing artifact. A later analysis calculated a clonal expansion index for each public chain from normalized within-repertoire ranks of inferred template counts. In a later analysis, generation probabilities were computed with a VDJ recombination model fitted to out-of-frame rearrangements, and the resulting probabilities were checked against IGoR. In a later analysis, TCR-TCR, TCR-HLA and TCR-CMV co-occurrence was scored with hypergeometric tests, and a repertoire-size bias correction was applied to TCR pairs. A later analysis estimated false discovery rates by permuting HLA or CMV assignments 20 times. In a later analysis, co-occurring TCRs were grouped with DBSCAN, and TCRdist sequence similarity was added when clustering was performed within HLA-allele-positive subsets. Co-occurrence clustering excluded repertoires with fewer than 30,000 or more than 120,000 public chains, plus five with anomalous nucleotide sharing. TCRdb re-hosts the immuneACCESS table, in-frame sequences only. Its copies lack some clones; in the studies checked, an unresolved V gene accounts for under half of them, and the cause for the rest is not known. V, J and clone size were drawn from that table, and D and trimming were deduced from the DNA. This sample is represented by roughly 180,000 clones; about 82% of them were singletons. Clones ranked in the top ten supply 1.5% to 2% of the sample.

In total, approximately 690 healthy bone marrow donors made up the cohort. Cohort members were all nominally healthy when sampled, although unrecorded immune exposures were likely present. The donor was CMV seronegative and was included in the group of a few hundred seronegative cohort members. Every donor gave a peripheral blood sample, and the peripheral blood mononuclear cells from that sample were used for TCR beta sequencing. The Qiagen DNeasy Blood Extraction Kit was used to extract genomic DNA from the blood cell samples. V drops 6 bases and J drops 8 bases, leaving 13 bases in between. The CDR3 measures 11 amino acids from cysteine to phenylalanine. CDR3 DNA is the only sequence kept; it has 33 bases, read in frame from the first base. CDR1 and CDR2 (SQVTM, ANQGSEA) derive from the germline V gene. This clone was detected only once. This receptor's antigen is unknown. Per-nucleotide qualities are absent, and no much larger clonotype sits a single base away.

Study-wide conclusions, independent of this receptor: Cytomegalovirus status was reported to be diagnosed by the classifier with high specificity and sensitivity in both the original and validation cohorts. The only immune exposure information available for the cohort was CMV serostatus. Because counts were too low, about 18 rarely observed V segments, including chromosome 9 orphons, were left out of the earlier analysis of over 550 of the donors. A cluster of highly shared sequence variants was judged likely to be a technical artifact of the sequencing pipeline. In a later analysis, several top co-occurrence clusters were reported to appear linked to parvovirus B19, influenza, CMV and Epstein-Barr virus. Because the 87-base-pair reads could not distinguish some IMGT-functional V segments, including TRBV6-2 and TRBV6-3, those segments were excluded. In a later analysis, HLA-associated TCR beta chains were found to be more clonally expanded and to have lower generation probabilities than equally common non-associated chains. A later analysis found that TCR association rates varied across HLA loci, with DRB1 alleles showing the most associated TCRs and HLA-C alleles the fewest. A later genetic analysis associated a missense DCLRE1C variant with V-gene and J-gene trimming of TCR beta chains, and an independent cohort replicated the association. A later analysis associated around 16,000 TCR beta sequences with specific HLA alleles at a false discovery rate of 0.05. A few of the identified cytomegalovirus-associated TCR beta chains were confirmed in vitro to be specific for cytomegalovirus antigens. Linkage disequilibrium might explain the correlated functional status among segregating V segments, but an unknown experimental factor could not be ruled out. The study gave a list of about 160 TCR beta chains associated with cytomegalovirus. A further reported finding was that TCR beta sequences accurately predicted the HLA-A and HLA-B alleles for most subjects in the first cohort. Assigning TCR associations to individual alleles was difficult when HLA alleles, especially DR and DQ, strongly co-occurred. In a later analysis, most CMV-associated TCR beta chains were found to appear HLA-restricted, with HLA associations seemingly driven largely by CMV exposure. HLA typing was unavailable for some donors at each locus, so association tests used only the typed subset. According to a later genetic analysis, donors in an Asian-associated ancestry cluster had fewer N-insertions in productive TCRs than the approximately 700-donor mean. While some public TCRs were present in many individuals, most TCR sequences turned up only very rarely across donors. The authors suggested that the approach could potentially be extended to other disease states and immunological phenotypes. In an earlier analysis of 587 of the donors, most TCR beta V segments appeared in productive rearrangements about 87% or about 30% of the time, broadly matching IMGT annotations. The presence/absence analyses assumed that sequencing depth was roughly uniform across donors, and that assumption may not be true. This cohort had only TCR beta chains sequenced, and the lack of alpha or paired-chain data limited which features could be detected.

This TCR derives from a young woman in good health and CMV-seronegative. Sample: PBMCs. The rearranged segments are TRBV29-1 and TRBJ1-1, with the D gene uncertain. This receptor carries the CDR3 CSVVEAPEAFF. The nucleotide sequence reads TGCAGCGTGGTAGAGGCCCCCGAAGCTTTCTTT.